This paragraph reports one TCR beta chain. This specimen belongs to a study of blood T cell repertoires in COVID-19. For the study at large: The cDNA or gDNA used as material had been derived from T cells, B-cell-depleted T cells, or PBMCs.

Sequencing was performed with immunoSEQ multiplex PCR; in TCRdb, only in-frame clones are kept and a portion is missing. The table records roughly 150,000 clones, around 80% of them present only once. Allocation to cohorts depended on clinical history reported by the participants. A COVID-19 case had been met by exposed participants during the 2 weeks before study entry. Trimming stripped 6 bases from V and 0 bases from J, with 11 bases between. Germline V lookup: CDR1 LNHDA, CDR2 SQIVND (reference sequence). CDR3 length: 15 residues. Source material: PBMCs or T cells enriched from blood (not recorded which). V and J are TRBV19 and TRBJ1-4; weak D call: TRBD1 (6 bases). The receptor comes from a woman between 18 and 29 years old who had been exposed to COVID-19. The CDR3 DNA reads TGTGCCAGTAGATGGGGGCCGTCAACTAATGAAAAACTGTTTTTT. Encoded protein: CASRWGPSTNEKLFF.